The text below deals with one TCR beta chain. Its antigen remains unknown. This sample is drawn from a study of post-analysis software for immune sequencing data. The study, taken as a whole, reports: Patients had higher frequencies than controls of five TRBV segments, including TRBV5-6, TRBV5-1 and TRBV20-1.

Trimming shortened V by 7 bases and J by 7 bases, and 12 bases separated the two germline ends. The CDR3 runs to 13 residues. Germline CDR1 and CDR2: KGHDR and SFDVKD. The TCR beta cDNA libraries carried unique molecular identifiers. The yield from roughly 1 to 10 million T cells was 500,000 or so cDNA molecules in total. TCRdb itself ran the PCR reads through MiXCR, one entry per CDR3 protein. The sample records approximately 730,000 distinct CDR3 sequences, more than 45% being singletons. The sequencing input was blood. The chain joins TRBV24-1 to TRBJ2-2; either TRBD1 or TRBD2 may fit D (5 bases each). The clonotype originates from a girl aged 5-17 years with multiple sclerosis. CDR3 residues: CATRLGTIGELFF. The CDR3 coding sequence is TGTGCCACCAGGTTAGGGACGATCGGGGAGCTGTTTTTT.